This T cell receptor beta chain derives from a study of blood T cell repertoires in COVID-19. Study at large: Samples representing acute and convalescent COVID-19 were sourced from the United States, Italy and Spain. Sample material is recorded as cDNA or gDNA derived from T cells, B-cell-depleted T cells, or PBMCs.

Original processing methods: Using reference gene primer amplification, nucleated cell counts were estimated. The table came from immunoSEQ multiplex PCR; TCRdb's copy has only in-frame clones and leaves some out. The V and J calls and clone size are taken from that table; D and trimming were inferred from the DNA. The sample has around 210,000 clones, about 86% seen once. CDR3 length: 13 residues. CDR1 is MDHEN and CDR2 is SYDVKM in the germline V gene. The V and J ends lost 5 bases and 4 bases respectively, with 11 bases between them. V usage is TRBV28 and J usage is TRBJ1-1, with D possibly TRBD1 on 5 matching bases. Sequencing used peripheral blood. The sequence was obtained from a man between 18 and 29 years old with active or convalescent COVID-19. The CDR3 loop is CASSPGRGTEAFF. The CDR3 DNA reads as TGTGCCAGCAGTCCAGGGAGGGGCACTGAAGCTTTCTTT.